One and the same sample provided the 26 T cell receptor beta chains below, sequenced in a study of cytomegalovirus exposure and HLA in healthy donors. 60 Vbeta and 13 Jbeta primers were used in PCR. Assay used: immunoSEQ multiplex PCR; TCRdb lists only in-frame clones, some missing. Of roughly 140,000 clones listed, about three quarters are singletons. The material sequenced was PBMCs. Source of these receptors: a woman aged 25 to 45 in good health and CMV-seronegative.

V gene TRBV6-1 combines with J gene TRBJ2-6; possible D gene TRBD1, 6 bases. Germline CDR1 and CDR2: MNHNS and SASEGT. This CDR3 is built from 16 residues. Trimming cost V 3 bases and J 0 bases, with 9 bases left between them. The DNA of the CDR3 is TGTGCCAGCAGTGACGACAGGACCTCTGGGGCCAACGTCCTGACTTTC. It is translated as CASSDDRTSGANVLTF.

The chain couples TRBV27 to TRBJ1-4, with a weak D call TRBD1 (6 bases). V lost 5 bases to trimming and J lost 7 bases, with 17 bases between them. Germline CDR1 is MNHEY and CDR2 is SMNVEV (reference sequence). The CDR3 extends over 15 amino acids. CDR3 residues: CASSPRVGGAEKLFF. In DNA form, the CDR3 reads TGTGCCAGCAGTCCCCGGGTAGGGGGGGCTGAAAAACTGTTTTTT.

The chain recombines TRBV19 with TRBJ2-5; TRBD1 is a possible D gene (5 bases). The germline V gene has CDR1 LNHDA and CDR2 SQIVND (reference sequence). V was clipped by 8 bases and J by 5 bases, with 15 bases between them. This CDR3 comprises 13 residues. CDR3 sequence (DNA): TGTGCCAGTGGCGGAGCAGGGATGGAGACCCAGTACTTC. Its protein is CASGGAGMETQYF.

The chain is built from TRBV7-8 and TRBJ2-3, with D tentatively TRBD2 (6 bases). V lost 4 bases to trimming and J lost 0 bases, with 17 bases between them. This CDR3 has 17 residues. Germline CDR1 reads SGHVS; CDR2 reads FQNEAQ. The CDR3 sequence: CASSSRRLAPSTDTQYF. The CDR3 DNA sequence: TGTGCCAGCAGCTCGCGCAGGCTAGCGCCTAGCACAGATACGCAGTATTTT. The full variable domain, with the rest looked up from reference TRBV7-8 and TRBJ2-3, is GAGVSQSPRYKVAKRGQDVALRCDPISGHVSLFWYQQALGQGPEFLTYFQNEAQLDKSGLPSDRFFAERPEGSVSTLKIQRTQQEDSAVYLCASSSRRLAPSTDTQYFGPGTRLTVL.

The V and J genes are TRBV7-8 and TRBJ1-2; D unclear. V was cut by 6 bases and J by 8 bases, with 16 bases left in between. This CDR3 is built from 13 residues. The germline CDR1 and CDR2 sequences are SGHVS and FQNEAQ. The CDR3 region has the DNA TGTGCCAGCAGTCGAGGGAGTTCGTGGGGCTACACCTTC. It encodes CASSRGSSWGYTF.

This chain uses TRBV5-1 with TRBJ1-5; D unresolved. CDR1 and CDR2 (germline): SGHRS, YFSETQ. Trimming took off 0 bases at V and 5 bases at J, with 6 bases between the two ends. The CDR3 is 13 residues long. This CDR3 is CASSLGQDQPQHF. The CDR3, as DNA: TGCGCCAGCAGCTTGGGGCAGGATCAGCCCCAGCATTTT.

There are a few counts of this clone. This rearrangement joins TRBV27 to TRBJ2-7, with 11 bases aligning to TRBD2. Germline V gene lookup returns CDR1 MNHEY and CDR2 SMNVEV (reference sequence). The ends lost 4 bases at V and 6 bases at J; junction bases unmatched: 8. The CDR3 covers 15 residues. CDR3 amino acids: CASSYSTSGSAEQYF. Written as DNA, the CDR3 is TGTGCCAGCAGTTACTCTACTAGCGGGAGCGCCGAGCAGTACTTC.

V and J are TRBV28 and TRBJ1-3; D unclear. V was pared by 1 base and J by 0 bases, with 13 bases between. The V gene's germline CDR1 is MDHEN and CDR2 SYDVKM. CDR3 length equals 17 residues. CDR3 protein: CASSLSYLRHSGNTIYF. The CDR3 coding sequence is TGTGCCAGCAGTTTATCTTATCTGCGGCACTCTGGAAACACCATATATTTT.

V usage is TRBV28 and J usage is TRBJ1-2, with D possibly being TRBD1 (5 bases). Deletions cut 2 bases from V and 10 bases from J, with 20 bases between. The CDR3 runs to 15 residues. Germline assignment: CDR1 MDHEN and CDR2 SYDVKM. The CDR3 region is CASSLPSAGILVYTF. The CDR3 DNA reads TGTGCCAGCAGTTTACCTTCGGCAGGGATTTTAGTCTACACCTTC.

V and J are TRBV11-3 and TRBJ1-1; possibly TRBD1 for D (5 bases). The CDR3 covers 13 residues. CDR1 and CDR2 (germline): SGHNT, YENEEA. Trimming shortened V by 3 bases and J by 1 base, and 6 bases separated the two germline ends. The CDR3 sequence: CASSFQGNTEAFF. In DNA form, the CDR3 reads TGTGCCAGCAGCTTTCAGGGGAACACTGAAGCTTTCTTT.

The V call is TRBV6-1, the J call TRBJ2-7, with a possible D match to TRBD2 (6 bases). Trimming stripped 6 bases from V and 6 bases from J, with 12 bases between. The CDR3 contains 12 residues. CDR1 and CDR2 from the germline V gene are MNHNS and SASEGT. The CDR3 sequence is CASSGAGGEQYF. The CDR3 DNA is TGTGCCAGCAGCGGAGCGGGTGGCGAGCAGTACTTC.

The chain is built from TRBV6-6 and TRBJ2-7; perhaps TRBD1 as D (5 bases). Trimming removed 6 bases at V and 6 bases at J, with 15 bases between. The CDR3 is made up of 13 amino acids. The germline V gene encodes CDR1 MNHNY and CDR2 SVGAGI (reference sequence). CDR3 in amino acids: CASREPGSGEQYV. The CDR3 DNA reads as TGTGCCAGCAGGGAACCAGGGTCTGGCGAGCAGTACGTC.

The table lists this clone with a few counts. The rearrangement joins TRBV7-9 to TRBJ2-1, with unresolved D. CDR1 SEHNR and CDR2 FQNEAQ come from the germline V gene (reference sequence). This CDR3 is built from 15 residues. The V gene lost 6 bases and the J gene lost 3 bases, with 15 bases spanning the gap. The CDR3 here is CASRPTEIDYNEQFF. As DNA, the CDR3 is TGTGCCAGCAGACCGACGGAGATAGACTACAATGAGCAGTTCTTC.

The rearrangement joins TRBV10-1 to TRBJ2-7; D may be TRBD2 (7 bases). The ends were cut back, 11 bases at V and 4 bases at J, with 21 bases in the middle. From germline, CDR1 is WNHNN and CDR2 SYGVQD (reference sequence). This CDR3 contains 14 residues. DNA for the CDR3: TGCGCCTTACAGGGCCGGGAGGATTCATACGAGCAGTACGTC. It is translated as CALQGREDSYEQYV.

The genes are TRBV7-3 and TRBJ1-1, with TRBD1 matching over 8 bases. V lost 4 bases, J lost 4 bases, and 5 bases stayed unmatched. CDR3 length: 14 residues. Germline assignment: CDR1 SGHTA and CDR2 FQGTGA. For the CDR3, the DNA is TGTGCCAGCAGCTCACAGCAGGGGGCCACTGAAGCTTTCTTT. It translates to CASSSQQGATEAFF. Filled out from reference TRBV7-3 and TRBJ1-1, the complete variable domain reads GAGVSQTPSNKVTEKGKYVELRCDPISGHTALYWYRQSLGQGPEFLIYFQGTGAADDSGLPNDRFFAVRPEGSVSTLKIQRTERGDSAVYLCASSSQQGATEAFFGQGTRLTVV.

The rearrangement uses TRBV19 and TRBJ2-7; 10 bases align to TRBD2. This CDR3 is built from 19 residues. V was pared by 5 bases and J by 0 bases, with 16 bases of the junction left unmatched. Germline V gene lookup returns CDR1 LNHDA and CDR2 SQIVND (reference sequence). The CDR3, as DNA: TGTGCCAGTAGTCTTCGGCCAGGACTAGCGGCAGGTCCCTCCTACGAGCAGTACTTC. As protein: CASSLRPGLAAGPSYEQYF.

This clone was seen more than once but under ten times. CDR3: CAISARSDQPQHF. The CDR3 nucleotides read TGTGCCATCAGTGCGAGGAGCGATCAGCCCCAGCATTTT. This chain links TRBV10-3 with TRBJ1-5; D is ambiguous. Germline CDR1 and CDR2: ENHRY and SYGVKD. The V end was cut by 4 bases, the J end by 5 bases, with 9 bases between. There are 13 residues in the CDR3.

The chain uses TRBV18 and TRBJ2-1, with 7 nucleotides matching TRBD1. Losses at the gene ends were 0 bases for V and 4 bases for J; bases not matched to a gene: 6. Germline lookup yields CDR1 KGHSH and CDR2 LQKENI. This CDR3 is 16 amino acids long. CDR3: CASSPPSQGVYNEQFF. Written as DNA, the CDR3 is TGTGCCAGCTCACCACCGAGTCAGGGGGTTTACAATGAGCAGTTCTTC.

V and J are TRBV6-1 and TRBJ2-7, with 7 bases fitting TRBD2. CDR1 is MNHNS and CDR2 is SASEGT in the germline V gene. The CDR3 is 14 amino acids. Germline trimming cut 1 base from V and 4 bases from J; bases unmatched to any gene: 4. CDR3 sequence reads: CASSEGWREYEQYV. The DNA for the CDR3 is TGTGCCAGCAGTGAAGGGTGGCGGGAGTACGAGCAGTACGTC.

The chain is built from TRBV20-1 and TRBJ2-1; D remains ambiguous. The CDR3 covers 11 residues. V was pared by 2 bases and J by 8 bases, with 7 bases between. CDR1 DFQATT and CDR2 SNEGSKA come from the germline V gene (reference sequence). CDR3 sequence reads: CSARYFDEQFF. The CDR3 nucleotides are TGCAGTGCTAGATATTTCGATGAGCAGTTCTTC.

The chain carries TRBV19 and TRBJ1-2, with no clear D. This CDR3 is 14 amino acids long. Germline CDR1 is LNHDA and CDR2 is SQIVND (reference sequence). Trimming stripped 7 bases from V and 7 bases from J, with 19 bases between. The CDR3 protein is CASNSEQRLGGYTF. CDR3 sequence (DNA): TGTGCCAGTAACTCCGAGCAGCGCCTAGGTGGCTACACCTTC. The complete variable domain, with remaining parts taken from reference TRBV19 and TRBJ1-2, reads DGGITQSPKYLFRKEGQNVTLSCEQNLNHDAMYWYRQDPGQGLRLIYYSQIVNDFQKGDIAEGYSVSREKKESFPLTVTSAQKNPTAFYLCASNSEQRLGGYTFGSGTRLTVV.

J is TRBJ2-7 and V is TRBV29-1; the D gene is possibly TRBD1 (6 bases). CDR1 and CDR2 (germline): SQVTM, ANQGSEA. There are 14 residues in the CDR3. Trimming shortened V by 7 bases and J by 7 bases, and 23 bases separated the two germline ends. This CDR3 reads CSAGHRAPPAEQYF. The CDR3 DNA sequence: TGCAGCGCCGGACACAGGGCCCCCCCTGCGGAGCAGTACTTC.

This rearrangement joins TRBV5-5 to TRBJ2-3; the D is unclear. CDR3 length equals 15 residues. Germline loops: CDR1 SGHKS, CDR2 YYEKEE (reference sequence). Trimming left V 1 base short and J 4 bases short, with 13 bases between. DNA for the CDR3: TGTGCCAGCAGCTTGTGGGTACTAACTCCAGATACGCAGTATTTT. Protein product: CASSLWVLTPDTQYF. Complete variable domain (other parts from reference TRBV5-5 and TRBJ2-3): DAGVTQSPTHLIKTRGQQVTLRCSPISGHKSVSWYQQVLGQGPQFIFQYYEKEERGRGNFPDRFSARQFPNYSSELNVNALLLGDSALYLCASSLWVLTPDTQYFGPGTRLTVL.

The chain's CDR3 is CASSSGLSGRAFYNEQFF. For the CDR3, the DNA is TGCGCCAGCAGCTCCGGACTAAGCGGGAGGGCCTTCTACAATGAGCAGTTCTTC. J is TRBJ2-1 and V is TRBV5-1, with TRBD2 matching over 10 bases. V was clipped by 3 bases and J by 3 bases; unmatched bases: 12. Germline V gene sequence: CDR1 SGHRS, CDR2 YFSETQ. The CDR3 has 18 amino acids.

CDR3 amino acids: CASRRDYQTYEQYF. The DNA of the CDR3 is TGCGCCAGCAGGCGGGACTACCAGACCTACGAGCAGTACTTC. The V call is TRBV5-1, the J call TRBJ2-7; the match to TRBD2 covers 7 bases. Germline V gives CDR1 SGHRS, CDR2 YFSETQ. V was clipped by 5 bases and J by 2 bases; unmatched bases: 7. The CDR3 is made up of 14 amino acids.

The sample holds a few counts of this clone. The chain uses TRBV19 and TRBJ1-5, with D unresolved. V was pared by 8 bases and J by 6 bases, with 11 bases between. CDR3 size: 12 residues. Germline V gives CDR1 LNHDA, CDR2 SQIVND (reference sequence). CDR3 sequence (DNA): TGTGCCAGTGGAAGGCCTAGTCAGCCCCAGCATTTT. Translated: CASGRPSQPQHF.